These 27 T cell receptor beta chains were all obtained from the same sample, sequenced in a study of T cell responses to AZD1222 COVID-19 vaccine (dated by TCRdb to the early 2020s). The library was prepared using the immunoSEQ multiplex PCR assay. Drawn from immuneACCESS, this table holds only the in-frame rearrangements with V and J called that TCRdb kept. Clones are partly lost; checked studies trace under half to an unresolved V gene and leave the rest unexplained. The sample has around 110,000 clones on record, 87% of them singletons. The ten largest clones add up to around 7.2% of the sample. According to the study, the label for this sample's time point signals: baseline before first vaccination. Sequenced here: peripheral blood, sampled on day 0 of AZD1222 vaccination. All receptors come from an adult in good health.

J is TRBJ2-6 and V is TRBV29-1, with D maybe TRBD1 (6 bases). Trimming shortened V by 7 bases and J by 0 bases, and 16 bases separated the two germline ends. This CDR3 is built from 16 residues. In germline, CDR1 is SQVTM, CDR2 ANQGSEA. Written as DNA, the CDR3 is TGCAGCGCTCAACGGGACACAGACTCTGGGGCCAACGTCCTGACTTTC. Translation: CSAQRDTDSGANVLTF.

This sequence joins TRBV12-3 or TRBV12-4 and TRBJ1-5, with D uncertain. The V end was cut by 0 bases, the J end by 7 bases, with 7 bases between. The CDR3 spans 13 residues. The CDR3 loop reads CASSLALGQPQHF. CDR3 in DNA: TGTGCCAGCAGTTTAGCGCTAGGACAGCCCCAGCATTTT.

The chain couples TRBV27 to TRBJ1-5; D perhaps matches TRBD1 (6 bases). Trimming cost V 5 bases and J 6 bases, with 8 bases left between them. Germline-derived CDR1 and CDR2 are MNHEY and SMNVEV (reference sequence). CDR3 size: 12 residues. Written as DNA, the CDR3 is TGTGCCAGCAGTCTACAGGGTCAGCCCCAGCATTTT. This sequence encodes CASSLQGQPQHF.

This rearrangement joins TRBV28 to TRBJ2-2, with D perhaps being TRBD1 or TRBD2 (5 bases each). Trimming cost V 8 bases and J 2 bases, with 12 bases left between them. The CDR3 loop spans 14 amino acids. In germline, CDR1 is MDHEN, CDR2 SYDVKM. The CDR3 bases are TGTGCCAGCGTTGGGACCATCAACACCGGGGAGCTGTTTTTT. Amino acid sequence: CASVGTINTGELFF.

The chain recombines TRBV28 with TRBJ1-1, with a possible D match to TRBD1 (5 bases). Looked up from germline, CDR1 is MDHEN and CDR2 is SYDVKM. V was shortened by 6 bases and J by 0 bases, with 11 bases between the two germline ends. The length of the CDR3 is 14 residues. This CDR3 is CASRIGGLNTEAFF. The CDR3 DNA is TGTGCCAGCAGGATCGGGGGACTGAACACTGAAGCTTTCTTT.

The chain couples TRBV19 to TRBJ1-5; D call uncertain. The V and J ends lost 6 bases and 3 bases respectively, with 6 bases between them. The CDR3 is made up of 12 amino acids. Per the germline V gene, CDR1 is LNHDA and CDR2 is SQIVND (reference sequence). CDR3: CASRQDNQPQHF. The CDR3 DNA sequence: TGTGCCAGTAGACAAGACAATCAGCCCCAGCATTTT. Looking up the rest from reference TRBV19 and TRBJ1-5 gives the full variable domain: DGGITQSPKYLFRKEGQNVTLSCEQNLNHDAMYWYRQDPGQGLRLIYYSQIVNDFQKGDIAEGYSVSREKKESFPLTVTSAQKNPTAFYLCASRQDNQPQHFGDGTRLSIL.

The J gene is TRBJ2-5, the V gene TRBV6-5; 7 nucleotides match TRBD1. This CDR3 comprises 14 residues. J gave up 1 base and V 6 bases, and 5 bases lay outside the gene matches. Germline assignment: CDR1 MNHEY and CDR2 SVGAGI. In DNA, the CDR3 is TGTGCCAGCAGACCCGGGACAGCCCAAGAGACCCAGTACTTC. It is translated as CASRPGTAQETQYF.

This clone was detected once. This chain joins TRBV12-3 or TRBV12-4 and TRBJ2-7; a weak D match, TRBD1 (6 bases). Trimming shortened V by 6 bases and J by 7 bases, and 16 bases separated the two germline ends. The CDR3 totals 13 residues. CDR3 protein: CASRPGAGREQYF. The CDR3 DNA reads TGTGCCAGCAGACCAGGGGCCGGTAGGGAGCAGTACTTC.

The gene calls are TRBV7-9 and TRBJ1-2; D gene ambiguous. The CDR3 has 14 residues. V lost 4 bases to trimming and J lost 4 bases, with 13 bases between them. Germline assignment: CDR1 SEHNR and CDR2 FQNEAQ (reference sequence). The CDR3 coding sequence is TGTGCCAGCAGCTACGGCGGCAGATTCTATGGCTACACCTTC. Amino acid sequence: CASSYGGRFYGYTF.

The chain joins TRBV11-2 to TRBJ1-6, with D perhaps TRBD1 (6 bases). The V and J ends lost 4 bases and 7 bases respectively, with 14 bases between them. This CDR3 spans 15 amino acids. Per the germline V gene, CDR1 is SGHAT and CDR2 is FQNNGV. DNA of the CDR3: TGTGCCAGCAGCTGGGGGCGGGGAGCGAATTCACCCCTCCACTTT. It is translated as CASSWGRGANSPLHF.

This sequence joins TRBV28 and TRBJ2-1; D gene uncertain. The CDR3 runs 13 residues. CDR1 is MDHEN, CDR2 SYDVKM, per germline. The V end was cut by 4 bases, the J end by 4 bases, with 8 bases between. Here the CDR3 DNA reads TGTGCCAGCAGTTATCAAGGATACAATGAGCAGTTCTTC. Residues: CASSYQGYNEQFF.

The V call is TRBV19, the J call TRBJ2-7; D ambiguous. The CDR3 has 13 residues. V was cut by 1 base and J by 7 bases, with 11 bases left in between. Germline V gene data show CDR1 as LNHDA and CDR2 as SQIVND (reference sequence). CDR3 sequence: CASSIGPLREQYF. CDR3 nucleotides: TGTGCCAGTAGTATAGGGCCTTTACGGGAGCAGTACTTC.

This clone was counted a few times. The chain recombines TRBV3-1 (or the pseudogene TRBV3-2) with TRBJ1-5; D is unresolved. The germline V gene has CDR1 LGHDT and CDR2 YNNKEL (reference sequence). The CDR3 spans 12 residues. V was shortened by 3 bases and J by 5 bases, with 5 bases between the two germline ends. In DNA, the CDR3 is TGTGCCAGCAGCCATGGGGATCAGCCCCAGCATTTT. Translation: CASSHGDQPQHF.

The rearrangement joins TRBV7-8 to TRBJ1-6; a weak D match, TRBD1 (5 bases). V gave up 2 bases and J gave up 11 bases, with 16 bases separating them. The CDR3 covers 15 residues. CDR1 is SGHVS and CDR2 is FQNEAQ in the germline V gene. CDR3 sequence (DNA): TGTGCCAGCAGCTTACCGGGACCTCCCTTTCCACCCCTCCACTTT. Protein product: CASSLPGPPFPPLHF. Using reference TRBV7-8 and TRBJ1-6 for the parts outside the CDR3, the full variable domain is GAGVSQSPRYKVAKRGQDVALRCDPISGHVSLFWYQQALGQGPEFLTYFQNEAQLDKSGLPSDRFFAERPEGSVSTLKIQRTQQEDSAVYLCASSLPGPPFPPLHFGNGTRLTVT.

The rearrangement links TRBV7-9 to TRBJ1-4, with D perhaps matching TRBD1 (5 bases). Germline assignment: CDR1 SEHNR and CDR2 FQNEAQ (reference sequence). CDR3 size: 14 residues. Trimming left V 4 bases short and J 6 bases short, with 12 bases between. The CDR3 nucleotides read TGTGCCAGCAGCTCCCAGGGTGGTGATGAAAAACTGTTTTTT. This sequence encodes CASSSQGGDEKLFF.

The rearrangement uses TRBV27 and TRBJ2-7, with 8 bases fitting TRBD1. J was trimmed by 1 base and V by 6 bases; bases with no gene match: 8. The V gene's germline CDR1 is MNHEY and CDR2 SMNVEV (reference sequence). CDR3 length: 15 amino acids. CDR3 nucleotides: TGTGCCAGCAGGACTCAGGGGGCCGCATCCTACGAGCAGTACTTC. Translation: CASRTQGAASYEQYF.

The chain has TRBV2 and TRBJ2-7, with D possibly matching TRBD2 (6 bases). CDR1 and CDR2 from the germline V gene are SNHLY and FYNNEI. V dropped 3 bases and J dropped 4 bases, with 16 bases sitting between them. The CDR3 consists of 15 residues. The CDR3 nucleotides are TGTGCCAGCAGTGACGTGGTGCGGGATGCGTACGAGCAGTACTTC. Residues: CASSDVVRDAYEQYF.

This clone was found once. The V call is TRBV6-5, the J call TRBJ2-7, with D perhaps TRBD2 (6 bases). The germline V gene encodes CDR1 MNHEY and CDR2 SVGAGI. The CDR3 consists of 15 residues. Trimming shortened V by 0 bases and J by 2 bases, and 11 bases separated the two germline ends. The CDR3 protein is CASSYSAGPPYEQYF. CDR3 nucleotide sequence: TGTGCCAGCAGTTACTCAGCGGGCCCCCCCTACGAGCAGTACTTC.

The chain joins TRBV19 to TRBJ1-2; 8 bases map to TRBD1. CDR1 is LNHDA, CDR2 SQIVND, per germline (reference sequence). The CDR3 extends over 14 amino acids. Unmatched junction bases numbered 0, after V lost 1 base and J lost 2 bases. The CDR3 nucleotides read TGTGCCAGTAGTATAGGGACAGGGAACTATGGCTACACCTTC. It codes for CASSIGTGNYGYTF.

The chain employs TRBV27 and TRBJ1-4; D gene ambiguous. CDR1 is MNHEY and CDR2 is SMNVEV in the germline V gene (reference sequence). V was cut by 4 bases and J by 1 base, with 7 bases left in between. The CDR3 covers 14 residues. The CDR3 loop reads CASSSLRTNEKLFF. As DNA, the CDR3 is TGTGCCAGCAGTTCGCTTAGAACTAATGAAAAACTGTTTTTT.

CDR3 loop: CASSLGVGISETQYF. The CDR3 nucleotides read TGTGCCAGCAGCTTGGGGGTAGGGATAAGTGAGACCCAGTACTTC. The chain uses TRBV5-8 and TRBJ2-5; no firm D call. The CDR3 has 15 amino acids. The V gene's germline CDR1 is SGHTS and CDR2 YDEGEE. Trimming stripped 0 bases from V and 5 bases from J, with 14 bases between.

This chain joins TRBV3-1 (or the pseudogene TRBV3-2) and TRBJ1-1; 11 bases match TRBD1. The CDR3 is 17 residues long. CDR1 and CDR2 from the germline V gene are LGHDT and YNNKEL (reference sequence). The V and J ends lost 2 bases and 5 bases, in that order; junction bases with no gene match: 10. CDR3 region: CASSQSGQGAGWTEAFF. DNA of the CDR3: TGTGCCAGCAGCCAATCAGGACAGGGGGCTGGGTGGACTGAAGCTTTCTTT.

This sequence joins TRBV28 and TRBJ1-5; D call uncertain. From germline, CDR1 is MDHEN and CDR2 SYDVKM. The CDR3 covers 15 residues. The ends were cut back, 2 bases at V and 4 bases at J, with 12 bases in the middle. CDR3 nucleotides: TGTGCCAGCAGTTTAGAGCAGCTCATGAATCAGCCCCAGCATTTT. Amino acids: CASSLEQLMNQPQHF.

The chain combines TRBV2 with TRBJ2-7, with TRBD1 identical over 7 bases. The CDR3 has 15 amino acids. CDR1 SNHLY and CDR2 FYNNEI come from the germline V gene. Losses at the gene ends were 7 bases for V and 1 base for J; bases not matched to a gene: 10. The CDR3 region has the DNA TGTGCCAGCAAAACTATAGGGGGCCCTTCCTACGAGCAGTACTTC. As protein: CASKTIGGPSYEQYF.

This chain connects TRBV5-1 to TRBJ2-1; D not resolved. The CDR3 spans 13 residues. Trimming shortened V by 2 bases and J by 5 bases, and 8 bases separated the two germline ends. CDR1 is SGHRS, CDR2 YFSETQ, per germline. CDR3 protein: CASSLPDNNEQFF. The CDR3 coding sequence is TGCGCCAGCAGCTTACCAGACAACAATGAGCAGTTCTTC.

The CDR3 here is CASSFRDWNEKLFF. The CDR3 bases are TGTGCCAGCAGCTTCCGGGACTGGAATGAAAAACTGTTTTTT. The V call is TRBV11-1, the J call TRBJ1-4, with D maybe TRBD1 (5 bases). Per germline, CDR1 SGHAT and CDR2 FQDESV (reference sequence). This CDR3 spans 14 amino acids. V was cut by 3 bases and J by 5 bases, with 10 bases left in between.

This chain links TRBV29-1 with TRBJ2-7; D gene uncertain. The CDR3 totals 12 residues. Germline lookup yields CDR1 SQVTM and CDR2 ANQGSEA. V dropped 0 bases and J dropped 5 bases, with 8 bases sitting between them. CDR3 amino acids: CSVEELGDEQYF. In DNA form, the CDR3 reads TGCAGCGTTGAAGAACTTGGGGACGAGCAGTACTTC.